One and the same sample provided the 18 T cell receptor beta chains below, sequenced in a study of T-cell reconstitution after alpha-beta-depleted transplantation in children. Preparation of the TCRbeta library involved a method that used unique molecular identifiers. TCRdb re-called the PCR reads through MiXCR, storing one row per CDR3 protein. This sample has about 270,000 distinct CDR3 sequences; nearly 10% occur once, and the top ten carry 10%. This sample comprised PBMCs from the stem cell graft donor, obtained from the stem cell graft. The receptors stem from a human donor who donated a stem cell graft to a child with SCID.

The genes are TRBV3-1 and TRBJ2-7; D may match TRBD1 or TRBD2 (5 bases each). The germline CDR1 and CDR2 sequences are LGHDT and YNNKEL (reference sequence). The V gene lost 0 bases and the J gene lost 5 bases, with 17 bases spanning the gap. The length of the CDR3 is 16 residues. The CDR3 here is CASSQDVGRPVDEQYF. As DNA, the CDR3 is TGTGCCAGCAGCCAAGATGTGGGACGACCTGTCGACGAGCAGTACTTC.

This clonotype came up a few times. This CDR3 is CASSRQSDTEQYF. Written as DNA, the CDR3 is TGTGCCAGCAGCCGTCAATCGGATACCGAGCAGTACTTC. The V gene is TRBV7-9, the J gene TRBJ2-7, with unresolved D. The germline V gene has CDR1 SEHNR and CDR2 FQNEAQ (reference sequence). The CDR3 runs 13 residues. Trimming stripped 5 bases from V and 6 bases from J, with 14 bases between.

The rearrangement links TRBV5-1 to TRBJ2-7, with D possibly TRBD1 on 5 matching bases. This CDR3 has 14 amino acids. Germline CDR1 and CDR2: SGHRS and YFSETQ. The V end lost 3 bases, the J end lost 4 bases, and 14 bases lay between the germline ends. The CDR3 reads CASSSLGRAYEQYF. CDR3 DNA: TGCGCCAGCAGCTCCCTCGGCAGGGCTTACGAGCAGTACTTC.

This clonotype was counted only a few times. The rearrangement joins TRBV12-3 or TRBV12-4 to TRBJ2-5; TRBD1 or TRBD2 may be the D gene (5 bases each). This CDR3 is 15 amino acids long. Trimming shortened V by 5 bases and J by 0 bases, and 13 bases separated the two germline ends. CDR3 bases: TGTGCCAGCAGTCCCCGGGACGGTTACCAAGAGACCCAGTACTTC. It translates to CASSPRDGYQETQYF.

This clonotype was seen ten or more times. The rearrangement joins TRBV11-1 to TRBJ2-2, with TRBD2 identical over 8 bases. Germline V gene data show CDR1 as SGHAT and CDR2 as FQDESV (reference sequence). J lost 3 bases, V lost 7 bases, and 22 bases had no gene match. There are 20 residues in the CDR3. DNA of the CDR3: TGTGCCAGCACCCTTCGCCCGGGTTTTAGCGGGGCTGTGGACACCGGGGAGCTGTTTTTT. Its protein product is CASTLRPGFSGAVDTGELFF.

In DNA, the CDR3 is TGTGCCAGCACCGTGGGCCAAAACATTCAGTACTTC. Residues: CASTVGQNIQYF. The J gene is TRBJ2-4, the V gene TRBV12-3 or TRBV12-4; D is uncertain. The CDR3 has 12 amino acids. With 7 bases removed from V and 5 bases from J, the gap between germline ends came to 9 bases.

This clonotype has ten or more counts. V gene TRBV7-9 combines with J gene TRBJ2-7; the match to TRBD2 covers 7 bases. V lost 4 bases and J lost 6; bases outside the gene matches: 9. CDR3 length: 14 residues. From germline, CDR1 is SEHNR and CDR2 FQNEAQ (reference sequence). This CDR3 reads CASSSQRGLPEQYF. CDR3 bases: TGTGCCAGCAGCTCCCAGCGGGGCCTTCCCGAGCAGTACTTC.

The rearrangement uses TRBV7-3 and TRBJ2-1, with a possible D match to TRBD1 (6 bases). Germline V gene data show CDR1 as SGHTA and CDR2 as FQGTGA. The CDR3 has 16 amino acids. V was clipped by 0 bases and J by 3 bases, with 12 bases between them. DNA of the CDR3: TGTGCCAGCAGCTTAACACACAGGGAAGTCTACAATGAGCAGTTCTTC. Its translation is CASSLTHREVYNEQFF.

This clonotype was seen a few times. V and J are TRBV12-3 or TRBV12-4 and TRBJ1-3; D possibly corresponds to TRBD1 (6 bases). Trimming shortened V by 4 bases and J by 2 bases, and 18 bases separated the two germline ends. This CDR3 is built from 17 residues. The CDR3 loop is CASSWTPDRRTGNTIYF. CDR3 nucleotide sequence: TGTGCCAGCAGTTGGACTCCGGACAGAAGAACTGGAAACACCATATATTTT.

This clonotype was seen more than once but under ten times. The chain uses TRBV12-3 or TRBV12-4 and TRBJ2-7, with D uncertain. The V gene lost 5 bases and the J gene lost 6 bases, with 14 bases spanning the gap. This CDR3 is built from 13 residues. The CDR3 DNA reads TGTGCCAGCAGTCTTTTTGGGGTGAGCGAGCAGTACTTC. Its protein product is CASSLFGVSEQYF.

The table lists this clonotype with many counts. CDR3 DNA sequence: TGTGCCAGCAGTGAGAAAGGAGTCAATTCCTACGAGCAGTACTTC. It yields the protein CASSEKGVNSYEQYF. The rearrangement links TRBV25-1 to TRBJ2-7, with D hard to call. Looked up from germline, CDR1 is MGHDK and CDR2 is SYGVNS. The CDR3 runs to 15 residues. V lost 3 bases to trimming and J lost 1 base, with 13 bases between them.

V gene TRBV5-1 combines with J gene TRBJ2-1, with 7 bases that match TRBD2. The length of the CDR3 is 15 residues. The germline gives CDR1 SGHRS, CDR2 YFSETQ. The V gene end was trimmed by 4 bases and the J gene end by 7 bases; junction bases not matched to a gene: 11. The CDR3, as DNA: TGCGCCAGCAGCCCCCCCAGCGGGGAGGGAAATGAGCAGTTCTTC. Protein product: CASSPPSGEGNEQFF.

Ten or more counts support this clonotype. The V gene is TRBV4-1, the J gene TRBJ2-2; maybe TRBD2 (6 bases). V was cut by 0 bases and J by 4 bases, with 12 bases left in between. The CDR3 sequence is 16 residues long. Germline values: CDR1 MGHRA, CDR2 YSYEKL. CDR3 amino acids: CASSQDLQGGTGELFF. CDR3 bases: TGCGCCAGCAGCCAAGATTTGCAGGGAGGCACCGGGGAGCTGTTTTTT.

This clonotype came up many times. This chain links TRBV27 with TRBJ2-5; D gene ambiguous. Germline V gene lookup returns CDR1 MNHEY and CDR2 SMNVEV (reference sequence). The CDR3 extends over 13 amino acids. V was shortened by 5 bases and J by 0 bases, with 7 bases between the two germline ends. CDR3 coding DNA: TGTGCCAGCAGTCTGAGGTACCAAGAGACCCAGTACTTC. Its translation: CASSLRYQETQYF.

This clonotype was found many times. The V and J genes are TRBV12-3 or TRBV12-4 and TRBJ2-3; D is undetermined. The CDR3 has 15 residues. V gave up 5 bases and J gave up 3 bases, with 15 bases separating them. CDR3 sequence: CASSGLGVGTDTQYF. The CDR3 DNA reads TGTGCCAGCAGTGGCCTGGGTGTGGGGACAGATACGCAGTATTTT.

This clonotype has a count of ten or more. The V gene is TRBV20-1, the J gene TRBJ1-1, with D unresolved. The CDR3 runs 13 residues. Per germline, CDR1 DFQATT and CDR2 SNEGSKA (reference sequence). V was pared by 6 bases and J by 3 bases, with 14 bases between. The CDR3 region is CSASREGHTEAFF. As DNA, the CDR3 is TGCAGTGCCTCACGGGAGGGTCACACTGAAGCTTTCTTT.

The chain uses TRBV10-3 and TRBJ2-7, with D perhaps being TRBD1 or TRBD2 (5 bases each). CDR1 and CDR2 (germline): ENHRY, SYGVKD. V was pared by 6 bases and J by 5 bases, with 8 bases between. The CDR3 runs 11 residues. The CDR3 protein is CAIRGVDEQYF. CDR3 nucleotides: TGTGCCATCAGGGGGGTTGACGAGCAGTACTTC.

The table lists this clonotype with a few counts. CDR3 bases: TGTGCCAGCAGTTTAACGGGACCCTCTAACTATGGCTACACCTTC. Its translation: CASSLTGPSNYGYTF. This chain uses TRBV12-3 or TRBV12-4 with TRBJ1-2; weak D call: TRBD1 (5 bases). V was cut by 2 bases and J by 0 bases, with 10 bases left in between. The CDR3 consists of 15 residues.